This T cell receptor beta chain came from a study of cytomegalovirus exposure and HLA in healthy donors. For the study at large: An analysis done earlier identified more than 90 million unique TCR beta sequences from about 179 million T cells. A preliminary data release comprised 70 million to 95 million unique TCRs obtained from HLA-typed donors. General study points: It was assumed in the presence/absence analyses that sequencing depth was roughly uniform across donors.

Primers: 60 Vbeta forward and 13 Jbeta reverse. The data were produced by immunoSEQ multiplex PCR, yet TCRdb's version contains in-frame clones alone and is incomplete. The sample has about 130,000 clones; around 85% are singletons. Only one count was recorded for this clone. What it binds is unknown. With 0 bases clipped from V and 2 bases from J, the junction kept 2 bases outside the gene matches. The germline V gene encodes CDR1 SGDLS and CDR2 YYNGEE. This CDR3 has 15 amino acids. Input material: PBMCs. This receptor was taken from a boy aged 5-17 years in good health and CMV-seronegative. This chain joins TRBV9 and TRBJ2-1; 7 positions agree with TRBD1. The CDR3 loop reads CASSVGQGAYNEQFF. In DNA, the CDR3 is TGTGCCAGCAGCGTAGGACAGGGAGCCTACAATGAGCAGTTCTTC.